Presented here are 5 T cell receptor beta chains from one specimen sequenced in a study of blood T cell repertoires in COVID-19. Profiling relied on immunoSEQ multiplex PCR, and the TCRdb table lists in-frame clones only, not all of them. The profile covers about 180,000 clones, with 86% appearing a single time and around 8.6% taken by the ten largest. Specimen: PBMCs or T cells enriched from blood (not recorded which). The receptors were gathered from a woman younger than 45 who had recovered from COVID-19.

The chain carries TRBV9 and TRBJ2-1; tentatively, D is TRBD2 (5 bases). This CDR3 region has 18 residues. Germline values: CDR1 SGDLS, CDR2 YYNGEE. V lost 2 bases and J lost 0, with 18 bases in between. In DNA, the CDR3 is TGTGCCAGCAGCGTCTCCCGAGATAGCGCGAGCTCCTACAATGAGCAGTTCTTC. It yields the protein CASSVSRDSASSYNEQFF.

The chain links TRBV28 to TRBJ2-3, with 8 bases matching TRBD2. CDR3 length equals 14 residues. Per germline, CDR1 MDHEN and CDR2 SYDVKM. Germline trimming cut 8 bases from V and 9 bases from J; bases unmatched to any gene: 13. Written as DNA, the CDR3 is TGTGCCAGCGCAGGGGCGGGAGGAAATCCCACGCAGTATTTT. Amino acid sequence: CASAGAGGNPTQYF.

The chain recombines TRBV28 with TRBJ2-6; D call uncertain. Germline V gene data show CDR1 as MDHEN and CDR2 as SYDVKM. The ends were cut back, 4 bases at V and 0 bases at J, with 13 bases in the middle. The CDR3 length is 17 residues. CDR3 DNA: TGTGCCAGCAGTTCCGTCAGGCAGCCCTCTGGGGCCAACGTCCTGACTTTC. Protein: CASSSVRQPSGANVLTF.

This chain uses TRBV6-5 with TRBJ1-2; 8 nucleotides line up with TRBD1. Unmatched junction bases numbered 9, after V lost 5 bases and J lost 7 bases. This CDR3 spans 14 amino acids. CDR1 is MNHEY, CDR2 SVGAGI, per germline. The chain's CDR3 is CASSPRTGSSGYTF. As DNA, the CDR3 is TGTGCCAGCAGTCCCCGGACAGGGAGTAGTGGCTACACCTTC.

This clone was observed a single time. The rearrangement joins TRBV4-2 to TRBJ2-3, with TRBD2 matching over 12 bases. J was trimmed by 5 bases and V by 4 bases; bases with no gene match: 13. From germline, CDR1 is LGHNA and CDR2 YNFKEQ. The CDR3 runs to 18 residues. The CDR3 loop is CASSRSQSLAGGGDTQYF. The DNA of the CDR3 is TGTGCCAGCAGCCGTAGTCAATCTCTAGCGGGAGGGGGAGATACGCAGTATTTT.